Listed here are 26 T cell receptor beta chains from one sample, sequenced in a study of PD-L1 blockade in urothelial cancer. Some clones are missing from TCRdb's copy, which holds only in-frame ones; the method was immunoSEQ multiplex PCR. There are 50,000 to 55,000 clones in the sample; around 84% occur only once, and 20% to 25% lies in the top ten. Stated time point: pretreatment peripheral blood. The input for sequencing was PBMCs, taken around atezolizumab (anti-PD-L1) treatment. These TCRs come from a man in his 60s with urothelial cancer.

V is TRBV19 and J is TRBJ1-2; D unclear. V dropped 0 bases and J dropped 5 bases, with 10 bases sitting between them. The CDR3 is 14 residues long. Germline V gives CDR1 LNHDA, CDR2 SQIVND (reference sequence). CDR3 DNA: TGTGCCAGTAGTATAGATCGGGGAGATTATGGCTACACCTTC. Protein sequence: CASSIDRGDYGYTF.

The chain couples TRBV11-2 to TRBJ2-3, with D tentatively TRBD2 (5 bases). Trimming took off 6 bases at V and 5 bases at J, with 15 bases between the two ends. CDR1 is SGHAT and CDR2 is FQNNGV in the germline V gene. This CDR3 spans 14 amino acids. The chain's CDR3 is CASRPSSAGDTQYF. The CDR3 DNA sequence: TGTGCCAGCAGACCTAGTAGCGCGGGAGATACGCAGTATTTT.

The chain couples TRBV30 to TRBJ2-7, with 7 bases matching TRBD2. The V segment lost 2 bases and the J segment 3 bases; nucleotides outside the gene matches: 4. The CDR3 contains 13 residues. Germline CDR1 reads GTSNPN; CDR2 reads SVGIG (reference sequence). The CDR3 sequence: CAWSSSGDYEQYF. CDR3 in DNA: TGTGCCTGGAGTTCTAGCGGTGACTACGAGCAGTACTTC.

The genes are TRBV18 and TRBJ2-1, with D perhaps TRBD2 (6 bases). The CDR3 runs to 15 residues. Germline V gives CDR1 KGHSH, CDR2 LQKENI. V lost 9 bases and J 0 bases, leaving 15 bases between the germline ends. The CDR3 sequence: CASDVSGHSYNEQFF. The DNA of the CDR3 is TGTGCCAGTGATGTTAGCGGACACTCCTACAATGAGCAGTTCTTC.

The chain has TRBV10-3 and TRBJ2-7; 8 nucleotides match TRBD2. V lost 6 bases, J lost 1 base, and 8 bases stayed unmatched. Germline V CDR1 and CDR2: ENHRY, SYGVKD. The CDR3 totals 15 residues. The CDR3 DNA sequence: TGTGCCATCAGACCCGGGGGGGGAGGTTCCTACGAGCAGTACTTC. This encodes CAIRPGGGGSYEQYF.

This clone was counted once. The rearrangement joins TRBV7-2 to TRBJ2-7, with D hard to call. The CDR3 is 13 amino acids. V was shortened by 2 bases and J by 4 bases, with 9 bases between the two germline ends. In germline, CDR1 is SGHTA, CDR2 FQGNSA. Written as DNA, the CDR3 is TGTGCCAGCAGCTTACCTACCAAGTACGAGCAGTACTTC. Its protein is CASSLPTKYEQYF. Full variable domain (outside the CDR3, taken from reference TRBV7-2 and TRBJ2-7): GAGVSQSPSNKVTEKGKDVELRCDPISGHTALYWYRQSLGQGLEFLIYFQGNSAPDKSGLPSDRFSAERTGGSVSTLTIQRTQQEDSAVYLCASSLPTKYEQYFGPGTRLTVT.

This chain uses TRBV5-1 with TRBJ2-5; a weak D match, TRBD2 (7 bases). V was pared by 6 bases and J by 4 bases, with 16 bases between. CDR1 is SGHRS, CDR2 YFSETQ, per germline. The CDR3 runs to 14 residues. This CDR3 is CASKRGGAGETQYF. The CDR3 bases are TGCGCCAGCAAGAGAGGGGGGGCCGGAGAGACCCAGTACTTC.

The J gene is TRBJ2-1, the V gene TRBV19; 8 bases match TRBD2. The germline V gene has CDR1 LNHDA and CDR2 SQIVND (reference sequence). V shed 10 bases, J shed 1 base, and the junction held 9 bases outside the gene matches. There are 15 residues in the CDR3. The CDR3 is CATGLAGLSYNEQFF. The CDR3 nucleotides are TGTGCCACAGGGCTAGCGGGCCTATCCTACAATGAGCAGTTCTTC. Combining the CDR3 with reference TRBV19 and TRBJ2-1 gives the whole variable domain DGGITQSPKYLFRKEGQNVTLSCEQNLNHDAMYWYRQDPGQGLRLIYYSQIVNDFQKGDIAEGYSVSREKKESFPLTVTSAQKNPTAFYLCATGLAGLSYNEQFFGPGTRLTVL.

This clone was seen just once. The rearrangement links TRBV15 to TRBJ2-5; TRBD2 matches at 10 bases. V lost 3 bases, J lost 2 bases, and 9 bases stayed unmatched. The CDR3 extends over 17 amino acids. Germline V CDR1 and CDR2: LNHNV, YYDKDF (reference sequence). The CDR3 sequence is CATSRAGLADQQETQYF. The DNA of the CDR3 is TGTGCCACCAGCAGGGCCGGACTAGCGGACCAGCAAGAGACCCAGTACTTC.

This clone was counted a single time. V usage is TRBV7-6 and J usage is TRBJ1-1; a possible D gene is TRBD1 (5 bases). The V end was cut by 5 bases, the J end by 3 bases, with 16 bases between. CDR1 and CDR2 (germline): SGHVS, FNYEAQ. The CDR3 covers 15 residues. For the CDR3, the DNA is TGTGCCAGCAGCGCGGCGGCAGGGTCGGACACTGAAGCTTTCTTT. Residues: CASSAAAGSDTEAFF.

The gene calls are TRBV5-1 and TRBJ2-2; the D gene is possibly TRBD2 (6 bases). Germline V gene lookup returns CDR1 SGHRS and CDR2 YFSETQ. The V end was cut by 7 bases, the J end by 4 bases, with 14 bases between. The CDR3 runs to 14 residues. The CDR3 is CASQAAGVTGELFF. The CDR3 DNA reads TGCGCCAGCCAGGCAGCGGGTGTCACCGGGGAGCTGTTTTTT.

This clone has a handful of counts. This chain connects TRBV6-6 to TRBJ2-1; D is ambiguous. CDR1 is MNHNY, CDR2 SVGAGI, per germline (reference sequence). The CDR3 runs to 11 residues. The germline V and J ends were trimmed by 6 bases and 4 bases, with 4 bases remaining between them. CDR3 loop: CASRQYNEQFF. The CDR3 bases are TGTGCCAGCAGACAGTACAATGAGCAGTTCTTC.

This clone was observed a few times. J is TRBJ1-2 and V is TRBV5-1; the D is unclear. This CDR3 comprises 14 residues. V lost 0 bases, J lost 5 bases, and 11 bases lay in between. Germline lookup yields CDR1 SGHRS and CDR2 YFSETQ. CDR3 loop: CASSLAPRDYGYTF. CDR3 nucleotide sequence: TGCGCCAGCAGCTTGGCCCCGCGGGATTATGGCTACACCTTC.

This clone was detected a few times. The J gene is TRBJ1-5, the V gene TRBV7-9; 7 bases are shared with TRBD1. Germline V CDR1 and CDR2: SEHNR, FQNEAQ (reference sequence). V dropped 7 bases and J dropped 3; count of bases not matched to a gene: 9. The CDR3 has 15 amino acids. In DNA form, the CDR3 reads TGTGCCAGCACCTCCGGGACAGAGTACAATCAGCCCCAGCATTTT. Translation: CASTSGTEYNQPQHF.

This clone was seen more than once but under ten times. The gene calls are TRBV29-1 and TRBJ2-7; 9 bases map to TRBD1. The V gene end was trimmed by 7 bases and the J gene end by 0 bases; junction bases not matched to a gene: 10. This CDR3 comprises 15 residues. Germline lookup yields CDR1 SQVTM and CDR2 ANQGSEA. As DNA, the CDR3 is TGCAGCGCCAAGGGACAGGGCGTGAGCTCCTACGAGCAGTACTTC. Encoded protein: CSAKGQGVSSYEQYF.

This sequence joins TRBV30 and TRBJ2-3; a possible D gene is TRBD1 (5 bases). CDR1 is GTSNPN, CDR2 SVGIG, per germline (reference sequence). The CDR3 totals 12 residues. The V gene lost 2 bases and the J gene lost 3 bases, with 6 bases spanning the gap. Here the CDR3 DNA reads TGTGCCTGGAGTCCAGGGACAGATACGCAGTATTTT. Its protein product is CAWSPGTDTQYF. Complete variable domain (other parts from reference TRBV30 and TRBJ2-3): SQTIHQWPATLVQPVGSPLSLECTVEGTSNPNLYWYRQAAGRGLQLLFYSVGIGQISSEVPQNLSASRPQDRQFILSSKKLLLSDSGFYLCAWSPGTDTQYFGPGTRLTVL.

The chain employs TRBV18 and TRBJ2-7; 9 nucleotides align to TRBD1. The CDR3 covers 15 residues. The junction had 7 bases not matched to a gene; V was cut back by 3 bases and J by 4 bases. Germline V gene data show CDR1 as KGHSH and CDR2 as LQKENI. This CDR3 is CASSPTGQGGYEQYF. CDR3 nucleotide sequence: TGTGCCAGCTCACCCACGGGACAGGGAGGTTACGAGCAGTACTTC.

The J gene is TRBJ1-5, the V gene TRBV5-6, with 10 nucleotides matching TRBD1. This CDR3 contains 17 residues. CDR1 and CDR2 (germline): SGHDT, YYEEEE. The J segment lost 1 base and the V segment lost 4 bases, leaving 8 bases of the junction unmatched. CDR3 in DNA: TGTGCCAGCAGCCCATCGACAGGGGGCGCGAGCAATCAGCCCCAGCATTTT. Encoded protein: CASSPSTGGASNQPQHF.

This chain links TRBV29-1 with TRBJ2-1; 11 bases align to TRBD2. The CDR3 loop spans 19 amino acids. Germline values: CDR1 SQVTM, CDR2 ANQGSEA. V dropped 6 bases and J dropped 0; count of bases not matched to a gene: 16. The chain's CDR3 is CSVGRLAGFQTASYNEQFF. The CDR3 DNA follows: TGCAGCGTGGGGAGACTAGCGGGATTCCAGACAGCCTCCTACAATGAGCAGTTCTTC.

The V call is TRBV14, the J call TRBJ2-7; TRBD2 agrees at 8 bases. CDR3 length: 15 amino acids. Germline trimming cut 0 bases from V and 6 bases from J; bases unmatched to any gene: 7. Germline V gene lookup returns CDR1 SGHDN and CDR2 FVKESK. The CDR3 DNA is TGTGCCAGCAGCCAAGATCCAGCGGGAGTAAGCGAGCAGTACTTC. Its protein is CASSQDPAGVSEQYF. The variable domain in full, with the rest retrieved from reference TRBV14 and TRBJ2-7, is EAGVTQFPSHSVIEKGQTVTLRCDPISGHDNLYWYRRVMGKEIKFLLHFVKESKQDESGMPNNRFLAERTGGTYSTLKVQPAELEDSGVYFCASSQDPAGVSEQYFGPGTRLTVT.

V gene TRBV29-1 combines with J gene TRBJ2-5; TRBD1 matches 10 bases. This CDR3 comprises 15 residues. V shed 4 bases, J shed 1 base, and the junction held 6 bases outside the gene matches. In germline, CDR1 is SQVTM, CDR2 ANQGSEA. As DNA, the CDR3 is TGCAGCGTTGTTAACTGGGACAGGGGCCAAGAGACCCAGTACTTC. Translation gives CSVVNWDRGQETQYF.

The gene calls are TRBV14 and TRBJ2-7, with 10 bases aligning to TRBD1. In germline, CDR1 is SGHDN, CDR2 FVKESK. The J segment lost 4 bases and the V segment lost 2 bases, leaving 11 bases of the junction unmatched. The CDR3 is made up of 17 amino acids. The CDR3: CASSQISPTGGRYEQYF. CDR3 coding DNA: TGTGCCAGCAGCCAAATCAGTCCGACAGGGGGCAGGTACGAGCAGTACTTC. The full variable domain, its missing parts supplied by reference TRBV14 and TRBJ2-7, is EAGVTQFPSHSVIEKGQTVTLRCDPISGHDNLYWYRRVMGKEIKFLLHFVKESKQDESGMPNNRFLAERTGGTYSTLKVQPAELEDSGVYFCASSQISPTGGRYEQYFGPGTRLTVT.

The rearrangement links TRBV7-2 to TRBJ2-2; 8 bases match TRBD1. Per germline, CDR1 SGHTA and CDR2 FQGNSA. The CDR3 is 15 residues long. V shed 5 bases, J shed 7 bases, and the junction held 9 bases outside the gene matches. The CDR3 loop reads CASSRDRGLSGELFF. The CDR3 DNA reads TGTGCCAGCAGCCGCGACAGGGGATTAAGCGGGGAGCTGTTTTTT.

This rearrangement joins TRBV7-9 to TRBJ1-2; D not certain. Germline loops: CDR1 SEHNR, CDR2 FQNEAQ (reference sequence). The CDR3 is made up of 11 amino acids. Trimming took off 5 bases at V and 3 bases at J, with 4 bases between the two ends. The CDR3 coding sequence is TGTGCCAGCAGCCAGGACTATGGCTACACCTTC. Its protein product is CASSQDYGYTF.

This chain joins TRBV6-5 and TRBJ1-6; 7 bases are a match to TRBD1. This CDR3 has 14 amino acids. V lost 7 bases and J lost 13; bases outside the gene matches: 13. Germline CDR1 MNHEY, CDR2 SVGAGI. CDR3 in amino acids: CASNDIGTDLPLHF. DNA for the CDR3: TGTGCCAGCAACGATATCGGGACAGACCTCCCCCTCCACTTT.

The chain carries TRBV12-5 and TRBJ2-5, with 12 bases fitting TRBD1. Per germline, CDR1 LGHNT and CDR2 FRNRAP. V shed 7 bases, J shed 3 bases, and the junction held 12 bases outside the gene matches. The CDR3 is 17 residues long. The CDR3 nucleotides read TGTGCTAGTGCTCCGCAAGGGACAGGGGGCTTCAAAGAGACCCAGTACTTC. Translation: CASAPQGTGGFKETQYF.